This T cell receptor beta chain was observed in a study of T cells in Graves' hyperthyroidism and ophthalmopathy. RNA transcripts yielded amplified TCR beta CDR3 regions. The HTBI set primed first-round TCR CDR3 RT-PCR. TCRdb redid the calling of the multiplex PCR reads with MiXCR, one entry per CDR3 protein. The data show about 640,000 distinct CDR3 sequences, with over 40% seen just once and approximately 7.2% held by the top ten. Trimming removed 2 bases from V and 2 bases from J, with 8 bases in between. The CDR3 runs to 14 residues. Germline CDR1 and CDR2: SGDLS and YYNGEE. This clonotype was found many times.

V usage is TRBV9 and J usage is TRBJ1-3; D is uncertain. Sequencing used peripheral blood or thyroid tissue (not recorded which). The TCR comes from an adult man with Graves' disease, either hyperthyroidism or ophthalmopathy (not recorded which). The CDR3 region has the DNA TGTGCCAGCAGCGTTGGAGATCCTGGAAACACCATATATTTT. Amino acid sequence: CASSVGDPGNTIYF. Together with reference TRBV9 and TRBJ1-3, the CDR3 gives the full variable domain: DSGVTQTPKHLITATGQRVTLRCSPRSGDLSVYWYQQSLDQGLQFLIQYYNGEERAKGNILERFSAQQFPDLHSELNLSSLELGDSALYFCASSVGDPGNTIYFGEGSWLTVV.